This T cell receptor (beta chain) was found in a study of T cell changes during pregnancy in multiple sclerosis. Some clones are missing from TCRdb's copy, which holds only in-frame ones; the method was immunoSEQ multiplex PCR. The profile shows approximately 50,000 clones, about 90% of them singletons. V dropped 8 bases and J dropped 1; count of bases not matched to a gene: 5. This CDR3 comprises 15 residues. The germline gives CDR1 ENHRY, CDR2 SYGVKD. The V gene is TRBV10-3, the J gene TRBJ2-2; the match to TRBD2 covers 9 bases. The specimen comprised CD8+ T cells from peripheral blood mononuclear cells, sampled after pregnancy. This TCR was sampled from a female donor with multiple sclerosis, enrolled in a pregnancy study. The CDR3 DNA reads as TGTGCCATCCACCTTAGCGGGGGGAACACCGGGGAGCTGTTTTTT. Residues: CAIHLSGGNTGELFF.